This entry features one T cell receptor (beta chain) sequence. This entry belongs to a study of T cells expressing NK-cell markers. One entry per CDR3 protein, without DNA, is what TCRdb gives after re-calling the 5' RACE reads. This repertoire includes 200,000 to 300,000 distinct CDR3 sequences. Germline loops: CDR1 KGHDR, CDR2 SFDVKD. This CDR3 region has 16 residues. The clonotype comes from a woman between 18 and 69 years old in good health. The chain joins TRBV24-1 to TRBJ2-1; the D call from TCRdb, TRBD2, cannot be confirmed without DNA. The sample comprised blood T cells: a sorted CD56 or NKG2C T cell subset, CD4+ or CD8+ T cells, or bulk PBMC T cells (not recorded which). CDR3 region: CATSDYTSLGHNEQFF.